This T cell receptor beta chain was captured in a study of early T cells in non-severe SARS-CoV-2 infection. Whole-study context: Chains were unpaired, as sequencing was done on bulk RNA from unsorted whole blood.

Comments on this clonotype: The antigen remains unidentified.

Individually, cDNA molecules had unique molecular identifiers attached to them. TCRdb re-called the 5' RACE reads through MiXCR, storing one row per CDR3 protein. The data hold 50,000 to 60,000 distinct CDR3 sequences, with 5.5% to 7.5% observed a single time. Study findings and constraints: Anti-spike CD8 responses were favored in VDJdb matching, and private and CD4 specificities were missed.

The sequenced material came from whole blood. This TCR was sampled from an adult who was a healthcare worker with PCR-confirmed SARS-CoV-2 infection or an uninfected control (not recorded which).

The CDR3 coding sequence is TGTGCCAGCACCGAACTGCTGCTGTCCCAAGAGACCCAGTACTTC. Protein: CASTELLLSQETQYF. The rearrangement uses TRBV6-1 and TRBJ2-5; no definite D call. The germline V gene encodes CDR1 MNHNS and CDR2 SASEGT. This CDR3 comprises 15 residues. Trimming shortened V by 7 bases and J by 1 base, and 16 bases separated the two germline ends.